This T cell receptor beta chain is from a study of blood T cell repertoires in COVID-19. Study information: Samples taken during acute and convalescent COVID-19 were collected in the United States, Italy and Spain.

This clone was picked up one time. J lost 6 bases, V lost 6 bases, and 3 bases had no gene match. The CDR3 consists of 14 residues. Germline CDR1 and CDR2: WSHSY and SAAADI. The protocol was immunoSEQ multiplex PCR, while the TCRdb copy is restricted to in-frame clones and leaves out a portion. This sample yields about 94,000 clones, of which 80% to 85% are seen a single time; around 6.5% belongs to the top ten. This TCR was sampled from a man aged 60 to 75 with acute or convalescent COVID-19. The sequenced sample was peripheral blood. This chain joins TRBV10-2 and TRBJ1-6; TRBD1 aligns across 9 bases. The CDR3 is CASSGQGLNSPLHF. Here the CDR3 DNA reads TGCGCCAGCAGCGGACAGGGGCTTAATTCACCCCTCCACTTT.